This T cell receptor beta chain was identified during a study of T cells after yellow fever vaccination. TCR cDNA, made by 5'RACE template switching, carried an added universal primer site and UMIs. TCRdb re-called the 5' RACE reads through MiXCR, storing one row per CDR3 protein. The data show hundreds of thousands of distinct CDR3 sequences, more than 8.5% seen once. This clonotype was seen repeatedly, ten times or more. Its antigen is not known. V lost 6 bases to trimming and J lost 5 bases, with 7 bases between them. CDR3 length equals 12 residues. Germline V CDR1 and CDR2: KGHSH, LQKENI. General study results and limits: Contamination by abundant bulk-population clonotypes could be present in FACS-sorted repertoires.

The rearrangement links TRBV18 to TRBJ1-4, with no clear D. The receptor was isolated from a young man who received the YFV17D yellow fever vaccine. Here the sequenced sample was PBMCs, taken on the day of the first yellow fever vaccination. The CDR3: CASSRRNEKLFF. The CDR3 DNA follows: TGTGCCAGCTCCCGACGGAATGAAAAACTGTTTTTT. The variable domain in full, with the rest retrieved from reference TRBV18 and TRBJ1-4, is NAGVMQNPRHLVRRRGQEARLRCSPMKGHSHVYWYRQLPEEGLKFMVYLQKENIIDESGMPKERFSAEFPKEGPSILRIQQVVRGDSAAYFCASSRRNEKLFFGSGTQLSVL.